What follows is one TCR beta chain and its context. The data derive from a study of blood T cell repertoires in COVID-19. Across the study: Nucleic acid was either cDNA or gDNA, and it came from T cells, B-cell-depleted T cells, or PBMCs.

Donors were grouped by their self-reported clinical history. Cohort 3 donors counted as recovered after two negative PCRs, clearance, or resolved symptoms. Germline-derived CDR1 and CDR2 are LNHDA and SQIVND (reference sequence). The ends were cut back, 8 bases at V and 6 bases at J, with 16 bases in the middle. CDR3 length: 13 residues. Original processing notes: Counts of nucleated cells, estimated from reference gene primer amplification, were obtained. Assay used: immunoSEQ multiplex PCR; TCRdb lists only in-frame clones, some missing. Clone size and V and J calls were adopted from that table, with D and trimming inferred from the DNA. The profile shows 300,000 to 450,000 clones, 85% to 90% of them singletons.

The sequence was collected from a man aged 18-30 years who had recovered from COVID-19. Sequenced: PBMCs or T cells enriched from blood (not recorded which). The chain joins TRBV19 to TRBJ1-2; possible D gene TRBD1, 6 bases. CDR3 DNA sequence: TGTGCCAGTTCTTTAACAGGGAGAGATGGCTACACCTTC. Residues: CASSLTGRDGYTF. The variable domain in full, completed from reference TRBV19 and TRBJ1-2, reads DGGITQSPKYLFRKEGQNVTLSCEQNLNHDAMYWYRQDPGQGLRLIYYSQIVNDFQKGDIAEGYSVSREKKESFPLTVTSAQKNPTAFYLCASSLTGRDGYTFGSGTRLTVV.